This T cell receptor (beta chain) was sequenced during a study of beta chain features in type 1 diabetes (dated by TCRdb to about 2018). Background for the entire study: Mean age, gender distribution, total cell number and subset yield did not differ between patients and healthy donors. Across all samples, some 100,000,000 sorted cells were examined, and cell number per subset correlated strongly with RNA yield. Whereas all 30 or so donors provided naive and central memory subsets, regulatory and stem cell-like memory subsets were isolated from just 8 patients and roughly 8 healthy donors. The study compared the TCRB repertoires of sorted circulating CD4+ T cell subsets in recently diagnosed type 1 diabetes patients with those in matched healthy donors. Points the paper makes about the study in general: A moderate but significant shortening of TCRB CDR3 length was observed in type 1 diabetes patients in all four CD4+ subsets. Naive, central memory and regulatory TCRB repertoires appeared to be more alike among patients than among healthy donors. Fewer insertions and more nucleotide deletions at VDJ recombination sites were observed in patients with type 1 diabetes, implying thymic rearrangement abnormalities. Shorter templates might have been favored by PCR, but patient and control samples were amplified and corrected together, so both groups would have been affected equally by any skew. Sequencing cDNA rather than genomic DNA could over-represent highly expressing activated cells, although activation and CD3 levels did not differ between groups. HLA sub-analyses involved small numbers of individuals, so any influence of HLA type on TCRB rearrangement remained unresolved.

Concerning this clone itself: The antigen it binds to is not known. Base-call qualities are not available, and no considerably larger clone is one nucleotide away.

All of the isolated RNA was reverse transcribed with the High Capacity cDNA Reverse Transcription Kit, so expressed TCRB transcripts were sequenced. Naive, central memory and regulatory T cell samples underwent deep immunoSEQ sequencing, averaging roughly 3.5 million total reads per sample. After sorted cells were lysed in RLT buffer, RNA was extracted with DNase-treated RNeasy Micro or Mini kits, with the choice depending on cell number. Each cell subset was processed on its own to prevent cross-contamination, while patient and healthy donor samples were processed together. The immunoSEQ multiplex PCR was used to amplify TCRB sequences from cDNA, yielding 87-bp fragments that span the CDR3 region. Sequencing of the amplicons was done on the Illumina HiSeq platform. Per the source publication's procedure: Synthetic template baselines were used to correct PCR bias computationally, reads within Hamming distance 2 were collapsed together, and singletons that could not be merged were discarded. By aligning reads against IMGT, V, D and J genes, CDR3 length, and insertions or deletions at six rearrangement sites were assigned. Within each subset, clonotype counts were normalized to the number of sorted cells before true diversity and Gini coefficients were calculated with the tcR R package. The overlap coefficient, calculated on TCRB nucleotide sequences, was used to measure repertoire sharing. Out-of-frame TCRB sequences from naive cells were analyzed as a proxy for the pre-selection repertoire. TCRdb stores this immuneACCESS table with in-frame sequences only. Part of the clones is absent; in the studies checked, under half of the shortfall reflects unresolved V genes, and no reason is known for the rest. V and J calls and clone size are those listed in that table; D and trimming were worked out from the DNA. This sample has 300,000 to 450,000 clones in its table, and over 10% of those were observed once. In total, the top ten clones hold roughly 0.015% of the sample.

From each donor, a single peripheral blood sample of 100 to 150 mL on average was drawn into heparinised tubes. A BD FACSAria II and a panel including CD45RO, CCR7, CD25, CD127, CD95 and CD27 were used to sort naive, central memory, regulatory and stem cell-like memory CD4+ T cells. Every sorted population had a purity above 95%. PBMCs were isolated immediately by Lymphoprep density gradient centrifugation and stained directly without culture. So that batch effects would be minimized, each experiment stained and sorted samples in pairs, pairing one healthy donor with one patient. The clonotype originates from a man aged 18 to 30 in good health. The specimen sequenced was naive CD4+ T cells from blood. The label giving this sample's cell subset or site can be read as: true naive CD4+ T cells.

DNA sequence: TGTGCCAGTCACCGGGATACCGGGGAGCTGTTTTTT. The encoded protein is CASHRDTGELFF. The rearrangement joined TRBV2 to TRBJ2-2; the D gene is perhaps TRBD2, from 5 matching bases. Measured from the cysteine to the phenylalanine, the CDR3 is 12 residues long. The entry retains the CDR3 DNA only, 36 bases that are in frame from base 1. The germline V gene specifies SNHLY as CDR1 and FYNNEI as CDR2. Trimming removed 9 bases from V and 5 bases from J, leaving 10 bases between the germline ends.